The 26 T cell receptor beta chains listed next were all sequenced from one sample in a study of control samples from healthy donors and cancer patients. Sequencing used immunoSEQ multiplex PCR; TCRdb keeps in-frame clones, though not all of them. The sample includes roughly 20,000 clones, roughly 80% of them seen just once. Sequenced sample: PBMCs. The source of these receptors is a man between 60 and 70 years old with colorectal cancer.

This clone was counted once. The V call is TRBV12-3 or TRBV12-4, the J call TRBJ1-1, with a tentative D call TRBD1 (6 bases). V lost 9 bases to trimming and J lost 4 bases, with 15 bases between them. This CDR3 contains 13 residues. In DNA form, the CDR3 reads TGTGCCAGTCGCAAGGGGGGCCCCACTGAAGCTTTCTTT. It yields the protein CASRKGGPTEAFF.

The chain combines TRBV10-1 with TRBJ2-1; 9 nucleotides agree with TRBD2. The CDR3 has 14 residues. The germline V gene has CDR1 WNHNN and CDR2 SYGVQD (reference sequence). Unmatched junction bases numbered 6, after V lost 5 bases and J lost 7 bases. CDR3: CASSRSSGANEQFF. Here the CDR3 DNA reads TGCGCCAGCAGTCGATCTAGCGGGGCAAATGAGCAGTTCTTC.

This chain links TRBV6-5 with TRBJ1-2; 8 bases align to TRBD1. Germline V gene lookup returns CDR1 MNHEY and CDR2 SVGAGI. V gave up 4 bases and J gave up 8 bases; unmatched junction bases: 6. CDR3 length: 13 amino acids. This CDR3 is CASSSRQGRGYTF. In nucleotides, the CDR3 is TGTGCCAGCAGTTCCCGACAGGGGCGCGGCTACACCTTC.

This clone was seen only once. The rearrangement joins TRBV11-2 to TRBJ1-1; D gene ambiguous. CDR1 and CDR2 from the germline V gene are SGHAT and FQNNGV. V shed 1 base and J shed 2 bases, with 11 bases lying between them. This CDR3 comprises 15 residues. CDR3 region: CASSLAPQANTEAFF. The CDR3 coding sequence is TGTGCCAGCAGCTTAGCCCCGCAGGCCAACACTGAAGCTTTCTTT.

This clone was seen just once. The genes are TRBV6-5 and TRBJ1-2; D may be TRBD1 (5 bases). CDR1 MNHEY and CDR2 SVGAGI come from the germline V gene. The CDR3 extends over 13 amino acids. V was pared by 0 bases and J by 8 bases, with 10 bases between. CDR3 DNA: TGTGCCAGCAGTTACTCCAGGGCGGCGGGCTACACCTTC. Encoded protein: CASSYSRAAGYTF.

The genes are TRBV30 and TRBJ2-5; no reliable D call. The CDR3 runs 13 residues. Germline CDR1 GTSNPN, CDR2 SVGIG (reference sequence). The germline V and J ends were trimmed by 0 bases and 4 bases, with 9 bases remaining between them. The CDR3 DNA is TGTGCCTGGAGTGTATTTGGGATAGAGACCCAGTACTTC. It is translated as CAWSVFGIETQYF.

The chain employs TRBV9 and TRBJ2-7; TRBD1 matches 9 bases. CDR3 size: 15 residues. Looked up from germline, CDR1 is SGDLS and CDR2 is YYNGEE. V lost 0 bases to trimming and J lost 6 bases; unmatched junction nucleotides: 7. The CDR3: CASSVAGQGRGEQYF. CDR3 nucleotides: TGTGCCAGCAGCGTAGCAGGACAGGGGAGGGGCGAGCAGTACTTC.

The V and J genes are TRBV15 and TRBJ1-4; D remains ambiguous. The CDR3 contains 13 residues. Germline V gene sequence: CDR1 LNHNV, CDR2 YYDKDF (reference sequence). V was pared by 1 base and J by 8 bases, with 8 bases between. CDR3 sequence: CATSRVVGEKLFF. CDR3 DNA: TGTGCCACCAGCAGAGTGGTTGGGGAAAAACTGTTTTTT.

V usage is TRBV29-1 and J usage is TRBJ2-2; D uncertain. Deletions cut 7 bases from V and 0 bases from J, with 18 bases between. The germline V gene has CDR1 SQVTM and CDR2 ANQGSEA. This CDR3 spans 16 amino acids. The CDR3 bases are TGCAGCGCCTCCGGGTCAACGACCGCGAACACCGGGGAGCTGTTTTTT. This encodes CSASGSTTANTGELFF.

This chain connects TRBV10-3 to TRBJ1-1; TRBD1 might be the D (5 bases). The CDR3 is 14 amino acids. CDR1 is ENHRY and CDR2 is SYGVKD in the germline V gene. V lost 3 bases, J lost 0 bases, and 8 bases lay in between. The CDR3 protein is CAISEGTVNTEAFF. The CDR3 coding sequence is TGTGCCATCAGTGAAGGGACGGTGAACACTGAAGCTTTCTTT.

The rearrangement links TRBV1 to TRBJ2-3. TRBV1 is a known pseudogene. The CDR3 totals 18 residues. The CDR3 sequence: CTSSQAKRGALSTDTQYF. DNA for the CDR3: TGCACCAGCAGCCAAGCAAAACGAGGGGCGCTTAGCACAGATACGCAGTATTTT.

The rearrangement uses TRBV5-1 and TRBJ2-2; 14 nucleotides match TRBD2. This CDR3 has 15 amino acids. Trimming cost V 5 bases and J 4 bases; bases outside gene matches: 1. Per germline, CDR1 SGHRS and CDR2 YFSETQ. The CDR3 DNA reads TGCGCCAGCAGGACTAGCGGGGGGGCCACCGGGGAGCTGTTTTTT. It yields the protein CASRTSGGATGELFF.

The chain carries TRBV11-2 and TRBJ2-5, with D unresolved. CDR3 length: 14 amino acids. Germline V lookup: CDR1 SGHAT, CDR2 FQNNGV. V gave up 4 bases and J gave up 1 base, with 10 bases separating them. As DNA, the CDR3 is TGTGCCAGCAGCTCATTAATGGGCCAAGAGACCCAGTACTTC. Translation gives CASSSLMGQETQYF.

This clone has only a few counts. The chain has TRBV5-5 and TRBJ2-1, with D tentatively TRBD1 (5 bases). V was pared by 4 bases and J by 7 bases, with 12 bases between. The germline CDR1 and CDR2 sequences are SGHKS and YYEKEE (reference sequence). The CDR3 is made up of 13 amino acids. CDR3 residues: CASSLRVRNEQFF. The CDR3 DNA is TGTGCCAGCAGCCTCAGGGTTCGAAATGAGCAGTTCTTC. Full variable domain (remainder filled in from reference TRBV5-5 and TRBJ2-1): DAGVTQSPTHLIKTRGQQVTLRCSPISGHKSVSWYQQVLGQGPQFIFQYYEKEERGRGNFPDRFSARQFPNYSSELNVNALLLGDSALYLCASSLRVRNEQFFGPGTRLTVL.

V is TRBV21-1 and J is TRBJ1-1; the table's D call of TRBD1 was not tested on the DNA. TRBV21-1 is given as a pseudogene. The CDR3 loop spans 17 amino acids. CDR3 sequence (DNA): TGTGCCAGCAGCAAAGATAGTTGGGGACAGGGGTTGATTGAAGCTTTCTTT. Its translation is CASSKDSWGQGLIEAFF.

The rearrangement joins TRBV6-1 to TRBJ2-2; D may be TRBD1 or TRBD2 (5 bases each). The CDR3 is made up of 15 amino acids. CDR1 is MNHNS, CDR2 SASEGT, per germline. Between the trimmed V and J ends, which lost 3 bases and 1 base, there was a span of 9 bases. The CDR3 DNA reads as TGTGCCAGCAGTGAGCCGGGACGGAACACCGGGGAGCTGTTTTTT. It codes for CASSEPGRNTGELFF.

The DNA for the CDR3 is TGTGCCAGCAGCTTAGAGCTGACAGGTCTATATGGCTACACCTTC. Protein sequence: CASSLELTGLYGYTF. V is TRBV11-2 and J is TRBJ1-2; tentatively, D is TRBD1 (6 bases). Per the germline V gene, CDR1 is SGHAT and CDR2 is FQNNGV. The CDR3 sequence is 15 residues long. The germline V and J ends were trimmed by 0 bases and 5 bases, with 13 bases remaining between them.

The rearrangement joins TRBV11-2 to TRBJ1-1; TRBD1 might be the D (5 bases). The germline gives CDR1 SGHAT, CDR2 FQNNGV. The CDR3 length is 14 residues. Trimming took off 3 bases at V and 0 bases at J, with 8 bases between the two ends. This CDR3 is CASSLMTVNTEAFF. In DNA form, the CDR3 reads TGTGCCAGCAGCTTGATGACAGTGAACACTGAAGCTTTCTTT.

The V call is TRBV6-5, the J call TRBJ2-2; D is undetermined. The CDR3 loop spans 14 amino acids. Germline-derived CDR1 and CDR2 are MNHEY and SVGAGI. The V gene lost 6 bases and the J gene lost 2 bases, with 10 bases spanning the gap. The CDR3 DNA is TGTGCCAGCAGCTCCTTGGCCAACACCGGGGAGCTGTTTTTT. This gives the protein CASSSLANTGELFF.

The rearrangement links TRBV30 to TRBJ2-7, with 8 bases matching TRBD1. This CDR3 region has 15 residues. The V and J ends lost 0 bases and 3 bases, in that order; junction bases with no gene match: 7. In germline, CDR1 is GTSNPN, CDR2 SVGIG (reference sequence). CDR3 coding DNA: TGTGCCTGGAGTGTATTTGGACAGGGTGACTACGAGCAGTACTTC. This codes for CAWSVFGQGDYEQYF.

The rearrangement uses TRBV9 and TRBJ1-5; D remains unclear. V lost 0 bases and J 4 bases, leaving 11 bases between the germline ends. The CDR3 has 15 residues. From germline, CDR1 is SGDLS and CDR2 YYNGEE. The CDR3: CASSVGGLGNQPQHF. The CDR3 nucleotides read TGTGCCAGCAGCGTAGGTGGGTTAGGGAATCAGCCCCAGCATTTT.

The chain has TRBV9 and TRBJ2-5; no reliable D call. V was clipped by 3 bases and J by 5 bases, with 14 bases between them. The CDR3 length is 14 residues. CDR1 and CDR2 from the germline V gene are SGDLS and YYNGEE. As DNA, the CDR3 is TGTGCCAGCAGCGCCTCGGTCGGCGCGGAGACCCAGTACTTC. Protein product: CASSASVGAETQYF.

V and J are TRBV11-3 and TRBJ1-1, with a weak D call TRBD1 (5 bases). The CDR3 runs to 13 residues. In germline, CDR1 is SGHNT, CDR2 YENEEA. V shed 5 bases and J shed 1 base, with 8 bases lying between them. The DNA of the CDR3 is TGTGCCAGCAGCCCCGGACAGAACACTGAAGCTTTCTTT. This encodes CASSPGQNTEAFF.

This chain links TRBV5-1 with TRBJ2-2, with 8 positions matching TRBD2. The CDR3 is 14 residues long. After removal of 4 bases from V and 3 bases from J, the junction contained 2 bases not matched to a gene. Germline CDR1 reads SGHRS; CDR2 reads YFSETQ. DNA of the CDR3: TGCGCCAGCAGCGCCGGGGGGGACACCGGGGAGCTGTTTTTT. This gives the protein CASSAGGDTGELFF.

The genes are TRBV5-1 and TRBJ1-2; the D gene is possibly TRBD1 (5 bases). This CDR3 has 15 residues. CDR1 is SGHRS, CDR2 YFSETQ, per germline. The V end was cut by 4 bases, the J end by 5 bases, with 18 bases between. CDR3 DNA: TGCGCCAGCAGCGCGGAGGTGGGGGAGGAATATGGCTACACCTTC. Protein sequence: CASSAEVGEEYGYTF.

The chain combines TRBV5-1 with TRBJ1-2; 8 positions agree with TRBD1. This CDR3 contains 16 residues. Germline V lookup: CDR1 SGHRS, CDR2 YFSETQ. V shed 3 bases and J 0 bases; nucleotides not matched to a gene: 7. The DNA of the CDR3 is TGCGCCAGCAGCTCGGGGGACAGGCCCTCTAACTATGGCTACACCTTC. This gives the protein CASSSGDRPSNYGYTF.